The 26 T cell receptor beta chains presented below share a single source sample, sequenced in a study of PD-1 blockade in classical Hodgkin lymphoma. Assay: immunoSEQ multiplex PCR; the TCRdb copy retains only in-frame clones and omits some. The profile covers around 9,800 clones, with roughly 75% appearing a single time and about 4.6% taken by the ten largest. As to time point: cycle 4 day 1 (C4D1), after more than five weeks of nivolumab. Each of the patients experienced relapse following autologous stem cell transplantation, and their brentuximab vedotin exposure differed. Researchers used magnetic negative selection to pull out pure CD4+ T cells from thawed PBMCs. Sequencing used CD4+ T cells from blood, obtained before the fourth cycle of nivolumab. These receptors were collected from a human donor with classical Hodgkin lymphoma.

The chain uses TRBV25-1 and TRBJ2-5, with D possibly TRBD2 on 5 matching bases. The ends were cut back, 9 bases at V and 1 base at J, with 12 bases in the middle. The CDR3 is 13 amino acids. The germline V gene encodes CDR1 MGHDK and CDR2 SYGVNS. DNA of the CDR3: TGTGCCAGTCGGAGGACCAGCCAAGAGACCCAGTACTTC. Amino acids: CASRRTSQETQYF.

This rearrangement joins TRBV30 to TRBJ1-6; D ambiguous. CDR3 length equals 16 residues. Germline-derived CDR1 and CDR2 are GTSNPN and SVGIG (reference sequence). V lost 0 bases, J lost 6 bases, and 15 bases lay in between. The CDR3 loop is CAWSVEEYVTNSPLHF. The CDR3, as DNA: TGTGCCTGGAGTGTTGAAGAGTATGTGACTAATTCACCCCTCCACTTT. The variable domain in full, with the rest retrieved from reference TRBV30 and TRBJ1-6, is SQTIHQWPATLVQPVGSPLSLECTVEGTSNPNLYWYRQAAGRGLQLLFYSVGIGQISSEVPQNLSASRPQDRQFILSSKKLLLSDSGFYLCAWSVEEYVTNSPLHFGNGTRLTVT.

V gene TRBV5-4 combines with J gene TRBJ1-1, with 8 bases that match TRBD1. J was trimmed by 6 bases and V by 4 bases; bases with no gene match: 11. The CDR3 is 15 amino acids. Germline-derived CDR1 and CDR2 are SGHNT and YYREEE (reference sequence). CDR3 loop: CASSPKTGAPAEAFF. CDR3 nucleotides: TGTGCCAGCAGCCCTAAGACAGGGGCCCCAGCTGAAGCTTTCTTT.

The chain recombines TRBV5-1 with TRBJ2-5; perhaps TRBD1 as D (6 bases). There are 16 residues in the CDR3. Germline values: CDR1 SGHRS, CDR2 YFSETQ. The V end lost 0 bases, the J end lost 0 bases, and 12 bases lay between the germline ends. CDR3 amino acids: CASSLESGTHQETQYF. The DNA of the CDR3 is TGCGCCAGCAGCTTGGAGTCCGGGACACACCAAGAGACCCAGTACTTC.

The chain uses TRBV2 and TRBJ1-1; D remains unclear. Germline lookup yields CDR1 SNHLY and CDR2 FYNNEI. The V end was cut by 8 bases, the J end by 1 base, with 11 bases between. CDR3 length: 13 residues. The CDR3 DNA follows: TGTGCCAGCGTGGGCAATAGGAACACTGAAGCTTTCTTT. It translates to CASVGNRNTEAFF.

The V call is TRBV7-6, the J call TRBJ2-3; TRBD2 matches 8 bases. V was pared by 5 bases and J by 0 bases, with 13 bases of the junction left unmatched. The CDR3 is 18 amino acids. From germline, CDR1 is SGHVS and CDR2 FNYEAQ. Here the CDR3 DNA reads TGTGCCAGCAGCCCCCCGGGGAGCGGGGGCCGAAGCACAGATACGCAGTATTTT. As protein: CASSPPGSGGRSTDTQYF.

J is TRBJ2-3 and V is TRBV5-1, with 9 nucleotides matching TRBD2. The CDR3 is 17 residues long. The V and J ends lost 2 bases and 5 bases, in that order; junction bases with no gene match: 12. Per the germline V gene, CDR1 is SGHRS and CDR2 is YFSETQ. The CDR3 DNA sequence: TGCGCCAGCAGCTTCGGCCTAGCGGGGCGCACAGGAGATACGCAGTATTTT. Protein sequence: CASSFGLAGRTGDTQYF.

The chain's CDR3 is CASSPNGDRANSPLHF. In DNA, the CDR3 is TGTGCCAGCAGCCCTAATGGGGACAGGGCTAATTCACCCCTCCACTTT. V usage is TRBV4-2 and J usage is TRBJ1-6; TRBD1 matches at 9 bases. This CDR3 is 16 amino acids long. The junction had 7 bases not matched to a gene; V was cut back by 4 bases and J by 6 bases. Germline assignment: CDR1 LGHNA and CDR2 YNFKEQ.

Regarding this clone: One end of the junction is discordant with germline, which a read error may explain. The chain combines TRBV11-2 with TRBJ1-2; 7 nucleotides agree with TRBD1. The CDR3 is 16 amino acids. In germline, CDR1 is SGHAT, CDR2 FQNNGV. The CDR3 nucleotides read TGTGCCAGCACCTTAGACAGGGCGCTAAGGGGCTATGGCTACACCTTC. Its translation is CASTLDRALRGYGYTF.

The table lists this clone with a count of one. The chain couples TRBV5-1 to TRBJ2-2; TRBD1 matches 9 bases. The CDR3 loop spans 16 amino acids. Germline V lookup: CDR1 SGHRS, CDR2 YFSETQ. The junction had 8 bases not matched to a gene; V was cut back by 2 bases and J by 6 bases. CDR3 DNA sequence: TGCGCCAGCAGCTTCCAATACAGGGGGCATGCCGGGGAGCTGTTTTTT. It specifies CASSFQYRGHAGELFF.

CDR3 nucleotides: TGTGCCAGCAGTTACGGGGGGCCTAGTGAAAAACTGTTTTTT. This translates into CASSYGGPSEKLFF. The chain links TRBV6-6 to TRBJ1-4; perhaps TRBD1 as D (6 bases). Germline V CDR1 and CDR2: MNHNY, SVGAGI (reference sequence). Between the trimmed V and J ends, which lost 2 bases and 7 bases, there was a span of 11 bases. The length of the CDR3 is 14 residues.

With regard to this clone: Other DNA sequences in this specimen translate into the identical CDR3. The chain recombines TRBV5-1 with TRBJ2-5; 9 positions agree with TRBD1. Germline V gene sequence: CDR1 SGHRS, CDR2 YFSETQ. The CDR3 sequence is 14 residues long. The ends lost 1 base at V and 4 bases at J; junction bases unmatched: 2. CDR3 sequence: CASSLWGQGETQYF. Written as DNA, the CDR3 is TGCGCCAGCAGCTTGTGGGGACAGGGAGAGACCCAGTACTTC.

The sample holds a few counts of this clone. This sequence joins TRBV6-4 and TRBJ1-3; D is undetermined. Trimming cost V 2 bases and J 0 bases, with 11 bases left between them. The CDR3 length is 16 residues. CDR1 and CDR2 from the germline V gene are MRHNA and SNTAGT. CDR3 protein: CASSDVDPNSGNTIYF. CDR3 bases: TGTGCCAGCAGTGACGTGGACCCCAACTCTGGAAACACCATATATTTT.

The chain employs TRBV18 and TRBJ2-7, with D possibly being TRBD1 or TRBD2 (5 bases each). Trimming removed 3 bases at V and 6 bases at J, with 18 bases between. The CDR3 is made up of 15 amino acids. Germline V gene sequence: CDR1 KGHSH, CDR2 LQKENI. CDR3 loop: CASSPNNNGGGEQYF. The DNA of the CDR3 is TGTGCCAGCTCACCGAACAACAATGGGGGTGGCGAGCAGTACTTC.

The chain employs TRBV18 and TRBJ1-2, with D perhaps TRBD1 (5 bases). This CDR3 is built from 11 residues. Trimming stripped 6 bases from V and 4 bases from J, with 6 bases between. In germline, CDR1 is KGHSH, CDR2 LQKENI. CDR3 in DNA: TGTGCCAGCTCTCAGGGCTATGGCTACACCTTC. This sequence encodes CASSQGYGYTF.

This chain connects TRBV6-1 to TRBJ2-5; 7 bases map to TRBD1. This CDR3 is built from 11 residues. The V gene end was trimmed by 10 bases and the J gene end by 5 bases; junction bases not matched to a gene: 4. Germline CDR1 MNHNS, CDR2 SASEGT. This CDR3 is CATRGGETQYF. As DNA, the CDR3 is TGTGCCACCAGAGGGGGCGAGACCCAGTACTTC.

This rearrangement joins TRBV7-3 to TRBJ2-5, with TRBD1 matching over 7 bases. V gave up 5 bases and J gave up 2 bases; unmatched junction bases: 5. Germline values: CDR1 SGHTA, CDR2 FQGTGA. The CDR3 has 14 amino acids. This CDR3 is CASSPTGVQETQYF. DNA of the CDR3: TGTGCCAGCAGCCCAACAGGGGTTCAAGAGACCCAGTACTTC.

The chain combines TRBV5-1 with TRBJ1-2; D is perhaps TRBD1 (5 bases). The CDR3 totals 13 residues. Trimming left V 5 bases short and J 8 bases short, with 16 bases between. CDR1 is SGHRS and CDR2 is YFSETQ in the germline V gene. Here the CDR3 DNA reads TGCGCCAGCAGGACGGGGACCCTTGGGGGCTACACCTTC. As protein: CASRTGTLGGYTF.

The V call is TRBV10-3, the J call TRBJ1-4, with D unresolved. Germline V lookup: CDR1 ENHRY, CDR2 SYGVKD. V lost 10 bases to trimming and J lost 5 bases, with 17 bases between them. There are 14 residues in the CDR3. The CDR3 spells CATSSTTGNEKLFF. Written as DNA, the CDR3 is TGTGCCACCTCTTCGACCACCGGGAATGAAAAACTGTTTTTT.

V and J are TRBV11-2 and TRBJ2-1; maybe TRBD1 (6 bases). The V gene lost 5 bases and the J gene lost 0 bases, with 11 bases spanning the gap. CDR1 and CDR2 (germline): SGHAT, FQNNGV. The CDR3 runs to 15 residues. The CDR3 nucleotides read TGTGCCAGCAGCCAACAGGGCTCCTCCTACAATGAGCAGTTCTTC. It translates to CASSQQGSSYNEQFF.

V is TRBV2 and J is TRBJ2-3; D not certain. Per the germline V gene, CDR1 is SNHLY and CDR2 is FYNNEI. This CDR3 region has 13 residues. V lost 8 bases and J lost 3, with 12 bases in between. CDR3 loop: CASFQDATDTQYF. DNA of the CDR3: TGTGCCAGCTTCCAGGACGCGACAGATACGCAGTATTTT. Variable domain in full (rest from reference TRBV2 and TRBJ2-3): EPEVTQTPSHQVTQMGQEVILRCVPISNHLYFYWYRQILGQKVEFLVSFYNNEISEKSEIFDDQFSVERPDGSNFTLKIRSTKLEDSAMYFCASFQDATDTQYFGPGTRLTVL.

CDR3 amino acids: CASRGQGERAEAFF. The CDR3 DNA reads as TGTGCCAGTAGGGGTCAGGGGGAGAGGGCTGAAGCTTTCTTT. The chain links TRBV19 to TRBJ1-1; 7 bases line up with TRBD1. Germline loops: CDR1 LNHDA, CDR2 SQIVND (reference sequence). Trimming took 6 bases from V and 6 from J; bases not matched to a gene: 10. The CDR3 consists of 14 residues.

The CDR3 nucleotides are TGTGCCAGCAGCTTAGATCAAGGTTCACCCTCCTACAATGAGCAGTTCTTC. It is translated as CASSLDQGSPSYNEQFF. The genes are TRBV11-3 and TRBJ2-1, with D unresolved. V dropped 0 bases and J dropped 0 bases, with 12 bases sitting between them. Germline V gives CDR1 SGHNT, CDR2 YENEEA. The CDR3 extends over 17 amino acids.

This chain uses TRBV28 with TRBJ2-3, with 12 nucleotides matching TRBD1. Germline trimming cut 8 bases from V and 6 bases from J; bases unmatched to any gene: 12. Germline loops: CDR1 MDHEN, CDR2 SYDVKM. The CDR3 is made up of 16 amino acids. In DNA form, the CDR3 reads TGTGCCAGCGCTCCCCCGGGACAGGGGGCGTGGGATACGCAGTATTTT. Protein sequence: CASAPPGQGAWDTQYF. Looking up the rest from reference TRBV28 and TRBJ2-3 gives the full variable domain: DVKVTQSSRYLVKRTGEKVFLECVQDMDHENMFWYRQDPGLGLRLIYFSYDVKMKEKGDIPEGYSVSREKKERFSLILESASTNQTSMYLCASAPPGQGAWDTQYFGPGTRLTVL.

This rearrangement joins TRBV5-1 to TRBJ2-3; TRBD1 matches at 11 bases. This CDR3 spans 14 amino acids. Germline loops: CDR1 SGHRS, CDR2 YFSETQ. After removal of 6 bases from V and 2 bases from J, the junction contained 2 bases not matched to a gene. The CDR3 bases are TGCGCCAGCATCGGACAGGGGGCCACAGATACGCAGTATTTT. Protein: CASIGQGATDTQYF.

V is TRBV10-3 and J is TRBJ2-5, with 12 bases fitting TRBD2. This CDR3 contains 13 residues. With 8 bases clipped from V and 3 bases from J, the junction kept 1 base outside the gene matches. Germline CDR1 is ENHRY and CDR2 is SYGVKD. The CDR3 is CAISSGGEETQYF. The CDR3 coding sequence is TGTGCCATCTCTAGCGGGGGGGAAGAGACCCAGTACTTC.